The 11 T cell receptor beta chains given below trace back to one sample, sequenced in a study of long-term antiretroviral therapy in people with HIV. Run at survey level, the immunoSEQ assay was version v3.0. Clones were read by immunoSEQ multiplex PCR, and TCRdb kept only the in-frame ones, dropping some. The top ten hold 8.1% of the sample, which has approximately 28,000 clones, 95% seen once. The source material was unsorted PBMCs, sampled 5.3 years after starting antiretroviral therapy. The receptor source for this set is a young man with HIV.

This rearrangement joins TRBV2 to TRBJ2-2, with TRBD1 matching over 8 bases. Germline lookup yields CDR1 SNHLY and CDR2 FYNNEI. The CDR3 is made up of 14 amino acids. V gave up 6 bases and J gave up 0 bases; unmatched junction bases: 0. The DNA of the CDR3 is TGTGCCAGCAGGGGACAGGCGAACACCGGGGAGCTGTTTTTT. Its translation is CASRGQANTGELFF.

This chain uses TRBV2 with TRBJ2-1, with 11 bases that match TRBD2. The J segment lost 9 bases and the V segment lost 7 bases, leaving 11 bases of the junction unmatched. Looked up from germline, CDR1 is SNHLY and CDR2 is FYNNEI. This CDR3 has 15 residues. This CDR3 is CASNDASGRRAEQFF. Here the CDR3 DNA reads TGTGCCAGCAACGACGCTAGCGGGAGGAGGGCTGAGCAGTTCTTC.

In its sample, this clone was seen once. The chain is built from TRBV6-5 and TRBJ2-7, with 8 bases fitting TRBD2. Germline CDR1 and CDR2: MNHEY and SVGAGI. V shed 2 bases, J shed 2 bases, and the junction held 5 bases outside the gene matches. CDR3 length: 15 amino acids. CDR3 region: CASSYIGGDAYEQYF. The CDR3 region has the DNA TGTGCCAGCAGTTACATCGGGGGGGATGCCTACGAGCAGTACTTC.

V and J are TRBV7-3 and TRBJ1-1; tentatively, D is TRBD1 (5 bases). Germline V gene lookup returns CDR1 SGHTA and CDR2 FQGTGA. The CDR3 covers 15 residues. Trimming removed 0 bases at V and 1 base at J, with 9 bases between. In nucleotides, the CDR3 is TGTGCCAGCAGCTTAACGGCCGGGGCGAACACTGAAGCTTTCTTT. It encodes CASSLTAGANTEAFF.

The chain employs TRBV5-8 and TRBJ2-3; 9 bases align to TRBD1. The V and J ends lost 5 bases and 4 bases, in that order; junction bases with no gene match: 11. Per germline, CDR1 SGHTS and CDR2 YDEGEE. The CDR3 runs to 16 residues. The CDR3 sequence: CASSRGGQGTADTQYF. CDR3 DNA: TGTGCCAGCAGTCGAGGCGGACAGGGGACCGCAGATACGCAGTATTTT.

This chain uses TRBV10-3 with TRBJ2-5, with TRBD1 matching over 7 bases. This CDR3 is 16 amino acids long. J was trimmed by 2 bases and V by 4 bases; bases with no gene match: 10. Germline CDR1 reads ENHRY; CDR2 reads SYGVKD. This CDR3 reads CAISVRGQVGQETQYF. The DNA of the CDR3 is TGTGCCATCAGTGTTAGAGGACAGGTGGGTCAAGAGACCCAGTACTTC.

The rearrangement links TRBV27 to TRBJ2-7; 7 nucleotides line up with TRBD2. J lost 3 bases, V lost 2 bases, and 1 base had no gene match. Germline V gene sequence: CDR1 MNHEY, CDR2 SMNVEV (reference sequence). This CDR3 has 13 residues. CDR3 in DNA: TGTGCCAGCAGTTTAGGGGGGGGCTACGAGCAGTACTTC. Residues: CASSLGGGYEQYF.

This chain's CDR3 is CASSFIRVGLNTEAFF. CDR3 DNA sequence: TGTGCCAGCAGCTTCATCAGGGTGGGTTTGAACACTGAAGCTTTCTTT. V and J are TRBV11-2 and TRBJ1-1, with a possible D match to TRBD1 (5 bases). Per the germline V gene, CDR1 is SGHAT and CDR2 is FQNNGV. There are 16 residues in the CDR3. Trimming stripped 3 bases from V and 0 bases from J, with 14 bases between.

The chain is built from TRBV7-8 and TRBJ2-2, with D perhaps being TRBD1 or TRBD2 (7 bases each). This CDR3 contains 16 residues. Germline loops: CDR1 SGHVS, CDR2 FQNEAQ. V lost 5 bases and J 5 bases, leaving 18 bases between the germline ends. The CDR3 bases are TGTGCCAGCAGCGAGCAGGGGGGGGGCGGTACCGGGGAGCTGTTTTTT. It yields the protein CASSEQGGGGTGELFF. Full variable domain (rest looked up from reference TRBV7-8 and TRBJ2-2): GAGVSQSPRYKVAKRGQDVALRCDPISGHVSLFWYQQALGQGPEFLTYFQNEAQLDKSGLPSDRFFAERPEGSVSTLKIQRTQQEDSAVYLCASSEQGGGGTGELFFGEGSRLTVL.

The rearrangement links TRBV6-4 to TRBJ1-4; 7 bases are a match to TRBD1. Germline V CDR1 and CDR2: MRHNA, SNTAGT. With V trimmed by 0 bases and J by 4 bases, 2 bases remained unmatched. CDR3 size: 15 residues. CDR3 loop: CASSDSTGSNEKLFF. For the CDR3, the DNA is TGTGCCAGCAGTGACTCGACAGGGAGTAATGAAAAACTGTTTTTT.

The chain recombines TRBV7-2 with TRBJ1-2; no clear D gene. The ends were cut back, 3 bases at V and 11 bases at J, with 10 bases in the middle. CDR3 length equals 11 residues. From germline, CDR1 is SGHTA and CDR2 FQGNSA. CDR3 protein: CASSLGVLYTF. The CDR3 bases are TGTGCCAGCAGCTTGGGAGTCCTTTACACCTTC.